Following are 9 T cell receptor beta chains from one sample sequenced in a study of identical twins. TCRdb ran MiXCR on the 5' RACE reads and lists one entry per CDR3 protein. The sample contains some 1,700,000 distinct CDR3 sequences, about 31% of which appear only once. The source material was cord blood. The receptors derive from a newborn girl in good health.

The gene calls are TRBV20-1 and TRBJ2-2, with TRBD2 matching 7 bases. CDR3 length equals 14 residues. V gave up 5 bases and J gave up 0 bases; unmatched junction bases: 3. Germline V gives CDR1 DFQATT, CDR2 SNEGSKA (reference sequence). CDR3 DNA: TGCAGTGCTGAAGGACTAGCGAACACCGGGGAGCTGTTTTTT. This translates into CSAEGLANTGELFF.

This clonotype was seen more than once but under ten times. The V gene is TRBV20-1, the J gene TRBJ2-1, with D possibly being TRBD1 (5 bases). V was cut by 3 bases and J by 12 bases, with 9 bases left in between. This CDR3 contains 10 residues. Germline V gene lookup returns CDR1 DFQATT and CDR2 SNEGSKA (reference sequence). Here the CDR3 reads CSARSGPQFF. The CDR3 DNA reads as TGCAGTGCTAGGTCAGGGCCGCAGTTCTTC.

This clonotype appeared many times. The chain employs TRBV4-1 and TRBJ2-7; D ambiguous. V was pared by 4 bases and J by 2 bases, with 12 bases between. Germline CDR1 and CDR2: MGHRA and YSYEKL. The CDR3 loop spans 14 amino acids. The CDR3 coding sequence is TGCGCCAGCAGCCGGATCTTATGGCCCTACGAGCAGTACTTC. Protein sequence: CASSRILWPYEQYF.

The V gene is TRBV20-1, the J gene TRBJ2-7; the D gene is possibly TRBD2 (5 bases). The V gene lost 5 bases and the J gene lost 5 bases, with 16 bases spanning the gap. This CDR3 region has 13 residues. Germline V CDR1 and CDR2: DFQATT, SNEGSKA (reference sequence). The CDR3 nucleotides are TGCAGTGCTGAGGGTTGGGAGCCCCACGAGCAGTACTTC. Amino acids: CSAEGWEPHEQYF.

The chain joins TRBV7-6 to TRBJ2-3; D may correspond to TRBD1 or TRBD2 (5 bases each). The CDR3 consists of 15 residues. Germline V gene sequence: CDR1 SGHVS, CDR2 FNYEAQ. Between the trimmed V and J ends, which lost 0 bases and 8 bases, there was a span of 15 bases. Here the CDR3 reads CASSLAGTPAGTQYF. The CDR3 DNA follows: TGTGCCAGCAGCTTAGCGGGGACCCCCGCGGGTACGCAGTATTTT.

Only a few counts were recorded for this clonotype. The chain employs TRBV5-1 and TRBJ2-5; D is perhaps TRBD1 (6 bases). This CDR3 comprises 15 residues. Germline V lookup: CDR1 SGHRS, CDR2 YFSETQ. Between the trimmed V and J ends, which lost 1 base and 5 bases, there was a span of 15 bases. The CDR3 sequence is CASSLWSGAGETQYF. DNA for the CDR3: TGCGCCAGCAGCTTGTGGTCAGGGGCGGGTGAGACCCAGTACTTC.

The chain carries TRBV7-2 and TRBJ2-5; perhaps TRBD2 as D (5 bases). V was shortened by 4 bases and J by 1 base, with 16 bases between the two germline ends. This CDR3 is built from 16 residues. The V gene's germline CDR1 is SGHTA and CDR2 FQGNSA. CDR3 sequence: CASSSKITRVQETQYF. CDR3 nucleotide sequence: TGTGCCAGCAGCTCCAAGATTACTAGGGTCCAAGAGACCCAGTACTTC.

This chain connects TRBV6-2 or TRBV6-3 to TRBJ2-7; D is uncertain. The CDR3 contains 14 residues. CDR1 and CDR2 (germline): MNHEY, SVGEGT. Trimming stripped 8 bases from V and 5 bases from J, with 19 bases between. CDR3 coding DNA: TGTGCCAGCTGGACGGCGAGTCGAGCCCACGAGCAGTACTTC. This sequence encodes CASWTASRAHEQYF.

This clonotype was recorded many times. The genes are TRBV11-2 and TRBJ2-1; a possible D gene is TRBD1 (6 bases). The CDR3 is 14 amino acids. Trimming stripped 2 bases from V and 4 bases from J, with 9 bases between. Germline CDR1 SGHAT, CDR2 FQNNGV. CDR3 protein: CASSLLRGYNEQFF. The CDR3, as DNA: TGTGCCAGCAGCTTACTCAGGGGTTACAATGAGCAGTTCTTC.